Sequencing of this T cell receptor beta chain was carried out in a study of HIV-infected patients and healthy controls. This clonotype has more than one count but fewer than ten. Antiretroviral therapy had run roughly three months, about 14 weeks, before follow-up blood collection. Whole blood was used without fractionation, so all unsorted peripheral T cells were included. cDNA was made from around 0.5 ug RNA using alpha and beta constant primers. Using multiplexing indices, alpha and beta chain libraries were generated apart by chain-specific third strand synthesis. TCRdb redid the calling of the 5' RACE reads with MiXCR, one entry per CDR3 protein. The sample lists about 5,000 distinct CDR3 sequences; about 20% were seen once. The clonotype comes from an adult with HIV infection. The sequences come from blood, collected during antiretroviral therapy.

In nucleotides, the CDR3 is TGTGCCAGCAGTTACTCGACTAATTCCGGGAGGGTACTCTATGGCTACACCTTC. It is translated as CASSYSTNSGRVLYGYTF. This chain uses TRBV6-5 with TRBJ1-2; D is unclear. The CDR3 covers 18 residues. The germline V and J ends were trimmed by 0 bases and 4 bases, with 21 bases remaining between them. CDR1 and CDR2 from the germline V gene are MNHEY and SVGAGI.